Each of the 24 T cell receptor beta chains below was sequenced from the same sample in a study of Graves' ophthalmopathy and Graves' hyperthyroidism (dated by TCRdb to the late 2010s). The sequencing machine was an Illumina HiSeq 2000. For repertoire sequencing, TCR beta CDR3 regions were amplified from RNA transcripts. HTBI primers and the Qiagen OneStep RT-PCR kit were used in a first-round RT-PCR, which was followed by a second-round multiplex PCR, size selection and purification. Using fastp trimming at Q25 and MiXCR clonotype assembly, TCRdb reanalyzed the public sequencing data and kept in-frame beta chains. A single entry per CDR3 protein holds the most common genes and DNA from its merged rows. A total of approximately 160,000 distinct CDR3 sequences appear in this sample, around 39% of them only once. The ten largest clonotypes hold about 9.5% of the sample. Sequenced material: peripheral blood. Receptor source: a man in his thirties or forties with Graves' ophthalmopathy. Donor details come from another sample of the same person, matched by shared clones.

This chain links TRBV7-8 with TRBJ1-1; maybe TRBD1 (5 bases). Between the trimmed V and J ends, which lost 5 bases and 4 bases, there was a span of 17 bases. The CDR3 is 15 residues long. Germline V gene lookup returns CDR1 SGHVS and CDR2 FQNEAQ. The CDR3 coding sequence is TGTGCCAGCAGCCATCCCTTCGGGGGGGGCACTGAAGCTTTCTTT. Its protein is CASSHPFGGGTEAFF. The variable domain in full, with the rest retrieved from reference TRBV7-8 and TRBJ1-1, is GAGVSQSPRYKVAKRGQDVALRCDPISGHVSLFWYQQALGQGPEFLTYFQNEAQLDKSGLPSDRFFAERPEGSVSTLKIQRTQQEDSAVYLCASSHPFGGGTEAFFGQGTRLTVV.

This clonotype turned up a few times. The junction departs from the called germline gene at one end, perhaps through a read error. This rearrangement joins TRBV29-1 to TRBJ1-1, with 8 bases aligning to TRBD1. Germline V gives CDR1 SQVTM, CDR2 ANQGSEA. CDR3 size: 13 residues. CDR3 nucleotides: TGCAGCGTTTCGGACAGGGTGGGTACTGAAGCCTTCTTT. Translated: CSVSDRVGTEAFF.

The chain links TRBV12-3 or TRBV12-4 to TRBJ1-1; TRBD1 matches 8 bases. V trimming: 6 bases; J trimming: 10 bases; junction bases outside the gene matches: 16. This CDR3 has 15 residues. CDR3 DNA sequence: TGTGCCAGCAGAGCTCGACAGGGGCTGGGTGCGAGAGCTTTCTTT. Protein sequence: CASRARQGLGARAFF.

The table lists this clonotype with a few counts. The chain has TRBV15 and TRBJ2-5; a possible D gene is TRBD1 (6 bases). Deletions cut 2 bases from V and 4 bases from J, with 11 bases between. The CDR3 is 14 amino acids. CDR1 and CDR2 from the germline V gene are LNHNV and YYDKDF (reference sequence). CDR3 DNA: TGTGCCACCAGCAGATTTGGCAGGGGAGAGACCCAGTACTTC. It codes for CATSRFGRGETQYF.

This clonotype was picked up many times. The chain is built from TRBV18 and TRBJ1-2, with D perhaps matching TRBD1 (6 bases). The length of the CDR3 is 16 residues. Per the germline V gene, CDR1 is KGHSH and CDR2 is LQKENI. V gave up 6 bases and J gave up 7 bases, with 24 bases separating them. The CDR3 loop reads CASSPRRAQGLVGYTF. CDR3 DNA: TGTGCCAGCTCCCCTAGACGGGCACAGGGTCTCGTTGGCTACACCTTC.

This chain joins TRBV29-1 and TRBJ1-1; D may be TRBD1 (6 bases). Germline V gene data show CDR1 as SQVTM and CDR2 as ANQGSEA. This CDR3 is 11 amino acids long. The V end lost 5 bases, the J end lost 11 bases, and 15 bases lay between the germline ends. As DNA, the CDR3 is TGCAGCGTTCAAAGTAACAGGGACGCTTTCTTT. Translated, it gives CSVQSNRDAFF.

This clonotype was observed a few times. This chain uses TRBV6-5 with TRBJ1-3; D is unclear. CDR1 and CDR2 from the germline V gene are MNHEY and SVGAGI. Between the trimmed V and J ends, which lost 4 bases and 0 bases, there was a span of 10 bases. The CDR3 runs 15 residues. This CDR3 is CASSSTGYSGNTIYF. The CDR3, as DNA: TGTGCCAGCAGTTCAACGGGCTACTCTGGAAACACCATATATTTT.

V is TRBV19 and J is TRBJ1-2, with D unresolved. Trimming left V 0 bases short and J 1 base short, with 3 bases between. Germline assignment: CDR1 LNHDA and CDR2 SQIVND (reference sequence). This CDR3 contains 13 residues. The CDR3 is CASSIDNNYGYTF. The CDR3 DNA sequence: TGTGCCAGTAGTATAGACAATAACTATGGCTACACCTTC.

A single count supports this clonotype. J is TRBJ2-2 and V is TRBV27; 9 nucleotides align to TRBD1. After removal of 4 bases from V and 4 bases from J, the junction contained 7 bases not matched to a gene. CDR1 and CDR2 from the germline V gene are MNHEY and SMNVEV (reference sequence). The CDR3 runs to 16 residues. The CDR3 nucleotides are TGTGCCAGCAGTTCCGCCGGGACAGGGCTCACCGGGGAGCTGTTTTTT. It translates to CASSSAGTGLTGELFF.

This clonotype has at least ten counts. This chain links TRBV13 with TRBJ2-7, with 7 nucleotides matching TRBD2. CDR1 and CDR2 (germline): PRHDT, FYEKMQ (reference sequence). The CDR3 spans 13 residues. The trim removed 7 bases at V and 0 bases at J, leaving 3 bases unmatched. The CDR3 coding sequence is TGTGCCAGCAAAAAGCGGGACTCCTACGAGCAGTACTTC. This gives the protein CASKKRDSYEQYF. The full variable domain, rest sourced from reference TRBV13 and TRBJ2-7, is AAGVIQSPRHLIKEKRETATLKCYPIPRHDTVYWYQQGPGQDPQFLISFYEKMQSDKGSIPDRFSAQQFSDYHSELNMSSLELGDSALYFCASKKRDSYEQYFGPGTRLTVT.

This clonotype has more than one count but fewer than ten. This chain connects TRBV30 to TRBJ2-7, with unresolved D. CDR3 length: 12 amino acids. V dropped 3 bases and J dropped 2 bases, with 8 bases sitting between them. Germline CDR1 reads GTSNPN; CDR2 reads SVGIG (reference sequence). The CDR3 DNA sequence: TGTGCCTGGAGAACATGGACCTACGAGCAGTACTTC. Amino acid sequence: CAWRTWTYEQYF.

This clonotype rates as medium-sized. The chain employs TRBV6-2 or TRBV6-3 and TRBJ2-7, with TRBD2 matching 8 bases. The CDR3 covers 14 residues. V lost 0 bases and J lost 2; bases outside the gene matches: 0. Germline CDR1 reads MNHEY; CDR2 reads SVGEGT. The CDR3: CASSYSTSAYEQYF. CDR3 nucleotide sequence: TGTGCCAGCAGTTACTCGACTAGCGCCTACGAGCAGTACTTC.

This clonotype was picked up many times. The chain links TRBV27 to TRBJ2-2, with D possibly matching TRBD2 (6 bases). Trimming removed 5 bases from V and 9 bases from J, with 13 bases in between. Per germline, CDR1 MNHEY and CDR2 SMNVEV (reference sequence). There are 13 residues in the CDR3. CDR3 loop: CASSTLAPWELFF. The CDR3 DNA is TGTGCCAGCAGTACACTAGCCCCTTGGGAGCTGTTTTTT.

Many counts were recorded for this clonotype. The chain combines TRBV6-5 with TRBJ1-2, with D possibly TRBD1 on 5 matching bases. Germline V gives CDR1 MNHEY, CDR2 SVGAGI. V lost 7 bases and J lost 8, with 20 bases in between. The CDR3 length is 14 residues. The CDR3 DNA reads TGTGCCAGCACTACCCCTACGGGGCGGAGGGGCTACACCTTC. Encoded protein: CASTTPTGRRGYTF.

Within the sample, this clonotype is medium-sized. This chain connects TRBV2 to TRBJ1-2, with no clear D. Germline V gene data show CDR1 as SNHLY and CDR2 as FYNNEI. Trimming stripped 8 bases from V and 8 bases from J, with 18 bases between. This CDR3 comprises 13 residues. As DNA, the CDR3 is TGTGCCAGCGGCCGAAGGACTCTCACCGGCTACACCTTC. Its protein product is CASGRRTLTGYTF.

This clonotype came up many times. V and J are TRBV11-2 and TRBJ1-1; D is ambiguous. The CDR3 length is 13 residues. The germline V gene encodes CDR1 SGHAT and CDR2 FQNNGV. Trimming removed 5 bases at V and 1 base at J, with 8 bases between. The CDR3 DNA is TGTGCCAGCAGCGCCGACAAGAACACTGAAGCTTTCTTT. Translation gives CASSADKNTEAFF.

This clonotype was detected only once. The J gene is TRBJ2-7, the V gene TRBV10-3, with D perhaps TRBD1 (6 bases). V was clipped by 0 bases and J by 5 bases, with 14 bases between them. This CDR3 region has 15 residues. Germline V gives CDR1 ENHRY, CDR2 SYGVKD. CDR3 in amino acids: CAISESLGARDEQYF. In DNA form, the CDR3 reads TGTGCCATCAGTGAGTCTTTGGGGGCGAGGGACGAGCAGTACTTC.

This clonotype was recorded at least ten times. V gene TRBV28 combines with J gene TRBJ2-5, with 10 bases identical to TRBD2. V lost 7 bases and J lost 1; bases outside the gene matches: 9. The CDR3 has 16 amino acids. In germline, CDR1 is MDHEN, CDR2 SYDVKM. In nucleotides, the CDR3 is TGTGCCAGCACCCCGCCAAGCGGGAGGGCCCAAGAGACCCAGTACTTC. Translation gives CASTPPSGRAQETQYF.

V is TRBV6-1 and J is TRBJ2-7; 8 bases agree with TRBD2. CDR3 length: 14 amino acids. CDR1 is MNHNS, CDR2 SASEGT, per germline. V was pared by 8 bases and J by 3 bases, with 9 bases of the junction left unmatched. CDR3 residues: CASRSAAGVYEQYF. In nucleotides, the CDR3 is TGTGCCAGCCGGTCGGCAGCGGGAGTCTACGAGCAGTACTTC.

This clonotype has a count of ten or more. The V call is TRBV27, the J call TRBJ1-1; no clear D. V was shortened by 5 bases and J by 7 bases, with 14 bases between the two germline ends. This CDR3 has 13 residues. CDR1 MNHEY and CDR2 SMNVEV come from the germline V gene (reference sequence). CDR3 coding DNA: TGTGCCAGCAGTGATGGACCCCGGGATGAAGCTTTCTTT. Translated, it gives CASSDGPRDEAFF.

The chain combines TRBV6-1 with TRBJ2-5; D possibly corresponds to TRBD2 (5 bases). CDR1 is MNHNS, CDR2 SASEGT, per germline. Trimming left V 11 bases short and J 8 bases short, with 24 bases between. CDR3 size: 14 residues. CDR3 DNA: TGTGCCGGCTCCCGGACCGCCAGCCCGGGAACCCAGTACTTC. This translates into CAGSRTASPGTQYF.

This clonotype appeared a single time. The rearrangement joins TRBV6-2 or TRBV6-3 to TRBJ1-2, with D unclear. In germline, CDR1 is MNHEY, CDR2 SVGEGT. CDR3 size: 13 residues. V lost 4 bases to trimming and J lost 0 bases, with 6 bases between them. The chain's CDR3 is CASSSKANYGYTF. DNA of the CDR3: TGTGCCAGCAGTTCTAAAGCTAACTATGGCTACACCTTC.

This clonotype came up many times. V gene TRBV7-2 combines with J gene TRBJ1-1; D is unclear. V was pared by 3 bases and J by 1 base, with 12 bases between. This CDR3 has 15 amino acids. Germline CDR1 SGHTA, CDR2 FQGNSA. The CDR3 spells CASSLSRSRNTEAFF. In nucleotides, the CDR3 is TGTGCCAGCAGCTTGAGCCGATCCAGGAACACTGAAGCTTTCTTT.

The chain joins TRBV7-2 to TRBJ2-7; D gene uncertain. The CDR3 is 12 residues long. The germline V and J ends were trimmed by 6 bases and 5 bases, with 11 bases remaining between them. Germline V gene sequence: CDR1 SGHTA, CDR2 FQGNSA. CDR3: CASSGISDEQYF. In DNA, the CDR3 is TGTGCCAGCAGTGGAATATCGGACGAGCAGTACTTC. Drawing the rest from reference TRBV7-2 and TRBJ2-7, the complete variable domain is GAGVSQSPSNKVTEKGKDVELRCDPISGHTALYWYRQSLGQGLEFLIYFQGNSAPDKSGLPSDRFSAERTGGSVSTLTIQRTQQEDSAVYLCASSGISDEQYFGPGTRLTVT.